These 15 T cell receptor beta chains were sequenced from one sample in a study of siplizumab effects on memory and regulatory T cells. The data were produced by immunoSEQ multiplex PCR, yet TCRdb's version contains in-frame clones alone and is incomplete. This sample has 100,000 or so clones, with over 90% found just once. Source material: non-Treg CD4+ T cells sorted from blood. These receptors came from a human donor in good health.

The V and J genes are TRBV5-1 and TRBJ2-3; D perhaps matches TRBD1 (5 bases). Trimming pared 0 bases from V and 0 bases from J, leaving 17 bases between. Looked up from germline, CDR1 is SGHRS and CDR2 is YFSETQ. The CDR3 runs to 18 residues. The CDR3: CASSLGWTNRLSTDTQYF. As DNA, the CDR3 is TGCGCCAGCAGCTTGGGGTGGACAAACCGCCTTAGCACAGATACGCAGTATTTT. Supplemented by reference TRBV5-1 and TRBJ2-3, the full variable domain reads KAGVTQTPRYLIKTRGQQVTLSCSPISGHRSVSWYQQTPGQGLQFLFEYFSETQRNKGNFPGRFSGRQFSNSRSEMNVSTLELGDSALYLCASSLGWTNRLSTDTQYFGPGTRLTVL.

V usage is TRBV5-6 and J usage is TRBJ1-4, with D maybe TRBD1 (5 bases). The V end lost 4 bases, the J end lost 2 bases, and 12 bases lay between the germline ends. Germline values: CDR1 SGHDT, CDR2 YYEEEE. The CDR3 totals 15 residues. In nucleotides, the CDR3 is TGTGCCAGCAGCCCCGACAGTGGCACTAATGAAAAACTGTTTTTT. Translating gives CASSPDSGTNEKLFF.

The chain couples TRBV6-1 to TRBJ2-1; TRBD2 matches 10 bases. Germline V gene lookup returns CDR1 MNHNS and CDR2 SASEGT. V shed 6 bases and J 7 bases; nucleotides not matched to a gene: 6. The CDR3 has 14 amino acids. CDR3 sequence: CASREREGLNEQFF. The CDR3 coding sequence is TGTGCCAGCAGGGAGCGGGAGGGCCTTAATGAGCAGTTCTTC.

The chain links TRBV7-9 to TRBJ1-1; D ambiguous. The length of the CDR3 is 14 residues. Germline values: CDR1 SEHNR, CDR2 FQNEAQ (reference sequence). V was cut by 8 bases and J by 1 base, with 14 bases left in between. For the CDR3, the DNA is TGTGCCAGCTGCCGAGATGGGGAGAACACTGAAGCTTTCTTT. This gives the protein CASCRDGENTEAFF.

The chain uses TRBV7-5 and TRBJ2-7; the D call in the table, TRBD2, was not verified against the DNA. TRBV7-5 is an annotated pseudogene. This CDR3 region has 16 residues. The CDR3 here is CVRSANRDYLAYEQYF. The CDR3, as DNA: TGTGTCAGAAGCGCGAACCGGGACTACCTAGCCTACGAGCAGTACTTC.

The V gene is TRBV10-2, the J gene TRBJ2-3, with 16 bases aligning to TRBD2. This CDR3 is 18 amino acids long. Trimming removed 5 bases from V and 3 bases from J; junction bases left unmatched: 8. Per the germline V gene, CDR1 is WSHSY and CDR2 is SAAADI. The CDR3 bases are TGCGCCAGCAGTCTTCCCGGGACTAGCGGGAGGGGGACAGATACGCAGTATTTT. Its translation is CASSLPGTSGRGTDTQYF.

J is TRBJ2-3 and V is TRBV7-9, with a possible D match to TRBD1 (5 bases). V lost 5 bases and J lost 0, with 15 bases in between. Per germline, CDR1 SEHNR and CDR2 FQNEAQ (reference sequence). The CDR3 totals 16 residues. CDR3 region: CASSEGHLTSTDTQYF. CDR3 sequence (DNA): TGTGCCAGCAGCGAAGGACATCTCACTAGCACAGATACGCAGTATTTT.

J is TRBJ2-7 and V is TRBV6-5; 10 bases fit TRBD2. With V trimmed by 4 bases and J by 3 bases, 3 bases remained unmatched. This CDR3 comprises 14 residues. Germline CDR1 MNHEY, CDR2 SVGAGI. Here the CDR3 reads CASSSSGGHYEQYF. CDR3 nucleotides: TGTGCCAGCAGTTCTAGCGGGGGTCACTACGAGCAGTACTTC.

V gene TRBV7-8 combines with J gene TRBJ2-2; D remains ambiguous. V was cut by 7 bases and J by 2 bases, with 14 bases left in between. The CDR3 is made up of 15 amino acids. The germline CDR1 and CDR2 sequences are SGHVS and FQNEAQ. CDR3: CASTPVQLNTGELFF. In DNA form, the CDR3 reads TGTGCCAGCACCCCGGTACAACTCAACACCGGGGAGCTGTTTTTT.

The chain links TRBV6-6 to TRBJ2-7; 9 bases match TRBD1. Germline V CDR1 and CDR2: MNHNY, SVGAGI (reference sequence). V was pared by 6 bases and J by 3 bases, with 9 bases of the junction left unmatched. The CDR3 extends over 15 amino acids. The CDR3 DNA follows: TGTGCCAGCAGAGACCGGGACAGGGTGAACTACGAGCAGTACTTC. It is translated as CASRDRDRVNYEQYF.

The CDR3: CASRSGTASYEQYF. The DNA for the CDR3 is TGTGCCAGCAGGTCCGGGACAGCAAGCTACGAGCAGTACTTC. The V and J genes are TRBV28 and TRBJ2-7; TRBD1 agrees at 7 bases. The V segment lost 6 bases and the J segment 3 bases; nucleotides outside the gene matches: 8. The CDR3 totals 14 residues. Germline V CDR1 and CDR2: MDHEN, SYDVKM.

Regarding this clone: This specimen includes other DNA sequences encoding the same CDR3. The chain combines TRBV5-1 with TRBJ2-7, with 8 bases lining up with TRBD2. The trim removed 2 bases at V and 1 base at J, leaving 2 bases unmatched. This CDR3 has 14 residues. In germline, CDR1 is SGHRS, CDR2 YFSETQ. In DNA, the CDR3 is TGCGCCAGCAGCTTAACTAGCGGATCCTACGAGCAGTACTTC. Translating it yields CASSLTSGSYEQYF.

CDR3 nucleotides: TGTGCCTGGAGGGGTTCAGTAGGTGAAGCTTTCTTT. Translation gives CAWRGSVGEAFF. The chain links TRBV30 to TRBJ1-1; D not certain. Deletions cut 3 bases from V and 7 bases from J, with 12 bases between. Germline V CDR1 and CDR2: GTSNPN, SVGIG (reference sequence). This CDR3 is built from 12 residues.

V and J are TRBV11-2 and TRBJ1-1; unclear D gene. V shed 3 bases and J shed 5 bases, with 10 bases lying between them. From germline, CDR1 is SGHAT and CDR2 FQNNGV. The CDR3 covers 13 residues. CDR3 residues: CASSFPGKTEAFF. The DNA for the CDR3 is TGTGCCAGCAGCTTCCCCGGAAAAACTGAAGCTTTCTTT.

This chain joins TRBV5-1 and TRBJ2-7; maybe TRBD2 (6 bases). V was cut by 1 base and J by 5 bases, with 13 bases left in between. The CDR3 has 14 amino acids. Germline loops: CDR1 SGHRS, CDR2 YFSETQ. The CDR3 loop is CASSLQGEVDEQYF. The CDR3 DNA reads TGCGCCAGCAGCTTGCAAGGGGAGGTGGACGAGCAGTACTTC.